This T cell receptor (beta chain) appears in the sequencing data of a study of Graves' ophthalmopathy and Graves' hyperthyroidism. The overall study: Peripheral blood collection took place at initial diagnosis, before any treatment.

Moderately to severely active ophthalmopathy under 3 months, CAS at least 3, NOSPECS at least 4. It was on clinical symptoms, serum thyroxine, TRAb, thyroid ultrasound and orbital computed tomography that diagnosis relied. Broader study findings: Ophthalmopathy versus stable hyperthyroidism: 13-signature model gave around 85% sensitivity, 75% to 82% specificity.

Germline V gene data show CDR1 as ENHRY and CDR2 as SYGVKD. The CDR3 sequence is 15 residues long. V shed 2 bases and J shed 0 bases, with 9 bases lying between them. In this sample, this clonotype turned up once. Its antigen is unidentified. Amplification of the TCR beta CDR3 regions used RNA transcripts (as template). An initial RT-PCR round employing HTBI primers preceded a second-round multiplex PCR. From the multiplex PCR reads, TCRdb called clonotypes with MiXCR, one entry per CDR3 protein. The sample yields approximately 640,000 distinct CDR3 sequences, over 40% seen once. Sequenced: peripheral blood. The receptor comes from an adult man with Graves' ophthalmopathy. The chain employs TRBV10-3 and TRBJ2-3; maybe TRBD2 (5 bases). The CDR3 DNA reads TGTGCCATCAGTGAGCCCGGGATTAGCACAGATACGCAGTATTTT. Protein product: CAISEPGISTDTQYF.